A single sample is the source of the 20 T cell receptor beta chains below, sequenced in a study of blood T cell repertoires in COVID-19. Using immunoSEQ multiplex PCR, the repertoire was profiled, and TCRdb retains in-frame clones only, with some absent. Seen here are roughly 88,000 clones, around 88% observed once, and the top ten hold about 18%. Sequencing was carried out using peripheral blood. The receptors here all came from an older woman with COVID-19, enrolled during active disease.

The V and J genes are TRBV2 and TRBJ1-2; TRBD1 matches at 7 bases. Germline values: CDR1 SNHLY, CDR2 FYNNEI. V shed 3 bases, J shed 5 bases, and the junction held 15 bases outside the gene matches. This CDR3 comprises 17 residues. CDR3 sequence (DNA): TGTGCCAGCAGTGATTCCGGTCGGGCAGGGGGTGGGTATGGCTACACCTTC. Translated: CASSDSGRAGGGYGYTF.

The chain employs TRBV5-1 and TRBJ2-3; 10 positions agree with TRBD2. Germline CDR1 SGHRS, CDR2 YFSETQ. CDR3 length: 16 residues. V shed 1 base, J shed 1 base, and the junction held 3 bases outside the gene matches. CDR3 nucleotide sequence: TGCGCCAGCAGCTTGCGGCTAGCGGGGGGCACAGATACGCAGTATTTT. Its translation: CASSLRLAGGTDTQYF. The full variable domain, rest sourced from reference TRBV5-1 and TRBJ2-3, is KAGVTQTPRYLIKTRGQQVTLSCSPISGHRSVSWYQQTPGQGLQFLFEYFSETQRNKGNFPGRFSGRQFSNSRSEMNVSTLELGDSALYLCASSLRLAGGTDTQYFGPGTRLTVL.

J is TRBJ2-3 and V is TRBV11-2; a weak D match, TRBD2 (7 bases). The germline V gene has CDR1 SGHAT and CDR2 FQNNGV. Trimming took 2 bases from V and 8 from J, leaving 17 bases between them. This CDR3 comprises 15 residues. The CDR3: CASSLPGGQAVTQYF. CDR3 nucleotide sequence: TGTGCCAGCAGCTTACCCGGGGGGCAGGCGGTTACGCAGTATTTT.

The chain links TRBV6-6 to TRBJ1-1, with TRBD1 matching over 8 bases. The germline gives CDR1 MNHNY, CDR2 SVGAGI (reference sequence). Unmatched junction bases numbered 13, after V lost 6 bases and J lost 4 bases. The CDR3 extends over 16 amino acids. CDR3 bases: TGTGCCAGCAGCTCCCCGGACAGGGCTAGAGGCACTGAAGCTTTCTTT. Protein: CASSSPDRARGTEAFF.

The genes are TRBV14 and TRBJ2-1; D gene unclear. This CDR3 is 13 amino acids long. CDR1 and CDR2 (germline): SGHDN, FVKESK. V was pared by 2 bases and J by 9 bases, with 11 bases between. The CDR3 nucleotides are TGTGCCAGCAGCCAACAATCAGGTGGTGAGCAGTTCTTC. Amino acid sequence: CASSQQSGGEQFF.

The chain links TRBV10-3 to TRBJ1-4, with 8 bases identical to TRBD1. V lost 4 bases, J lost 4 bases, and 2 bases stayed unmatched. The CDR3 runs to 14 residues. Germline V CDR1 and CDR2: ENHRY, SYGVKD. Written as DNA, the CDR3 is TGTGCCATCAGTGTTGGACAGGGTAATGAAAAACTGTTTTTT. It codes for CAISVGQGNEKLFF.

The V call is TRBV6-5, the J call TRBJ2-7; no reliable D call. Germline V lookup: CDR1 MNHEY, CDR2 SVGAGI. The CDR3 has 16 residues. V lost 0 bases and J 0 bases, leaving 12 bases between the germline ends. In nucleotides, the CDR3 is TGTGCCAGCAGTTACTCTGCAGGCTTGAGCTCCTACGAGCAGTACTTC. Translating it yields CASSYSAGLSSYEQYF.

The V call is TRBV18, the J call TRBJ1-2; 10 positions agree with TRBD1. Germline V gene sequence: CDR1 KGHSH, CDR2 LQKENI. The V segment lost 2 bases and the J segment 6 bases; nucleotides outside the gene matches: 6. This CDR3 region has 15 residues. The CDR3 reads CASSPSPGQGNGYTF. As DNA, the CDR3 is TGTGCCAGCTCACCAAGCCCGGGACAGGGGAATGGCTACACCTTC.

V gene TRBV7-9 combines with J gene TRBJ1-6; D is unresolved. Germline-derived CDR1 and CDR2 are SEHNR and FQNEAQ (reference sequence). Trimming pared 3 bases from V and 6 bases from J, leaving 3 bases between. The CDR3 runs 12 residues. CDR3 DNA: TGTGCCAGCAGCTTCGGTAATTCACCCCTCCACTTT. Translated, it gives CASSFGNSPLHF.

The V gene is TRBV7-2, the J gene TRBJ1-6; no clear D. The germline V gene encodes CDR1 SGHTA and CDR2 FQGNSA. The CDR3 covers 15 residues. V was shortened by 6 bases and J by 8 bases, with 17 bases between the two germline ends. CDR3 nucleotide sequence: TGTGCCAGCAGGGGCAGACACGACCCTGATTCACCCCTCCACTTT. It yields the protein CASRGRHDPDSPLHF.

This clone was counted a few times. This chain links TRBV7-3 with TRBJ1-6; a weak D match, TRBD1 (5 bases). CDR1 and CDR2 from the germline V gene are SGHTA and FQGTGA. Trimming left V 5 bases short and J 7 bases short, with 9 bases between. The CDR3 is 13 amino acids. The DNA for the CDR3 is TGTGCCAGCAGCGCGAGACAGAATTCACCCCTCCACTTT. It specifies CASSARQNSPLHF.

The chain recombines TRBV2 with TRBJ2-5, with 7 bases fitting TRBD1. This CDR3 has 18 amino acids. Germline V gene sequence: CDR1 SNHLY, CDR2 FYNNEI. The junction had 16 bases not matched to a gene; V was cut back by 2 bases and J by 4 bases. The CDR3 DNA reads as TGTGCCAGCAGTGAACCCAGGACAGGTGGTAATGGGGGAGAGACCCAGTACTTC. It codes for CASSEPRTGGNGGETQYF.

The gene calls are TRBV3-1 (or the pseudogene TRBV3-2) and TRBJ2-2; D is possibly TRBD1 (6 bases). Trimming pared 7 bases from V and 1 base from J, leaving 16 bases between. The germline V gene encodes CDR1 LGHDT and CDR2 YNNKEL (reference sequence). The CDR3 is made up of 16 amino acids. CDR3 nucleotides: TGTGCCAGCACCAATGCCGTGGGACAGAACACCGGGGAGCTGTTTTTT. Translation: CASTNAVGQNTGELFF.

In its sample, this clone was seen once. Written as DNA, the CDR3 is TGTGCCAGCAGCTTAAGTGGGACAGCAACTAATGAAAAACTGTTTTTT. It specifies CASSLSGTATNEKLFF. The rearrangement uses TRBV7-8 and TRBJ1-4; 7 bases map to TRBD1. V trimming: 2 bases; J trimming: 0 bases; junction bases outside the gene matches: 3. CDR1 SGHVS and CDR2 FQNEAQ come from the germline V gene. This CDR3 is 16 amino acids long.

The V and J genes are TRBV11-2 and TRBJ2-1, with D unresolved. Trimming removed 3 bases at V and 3 bases at J, with 24 bases between. The CDR3 has 19 amino acids. Germline-derived CDR1 and CDR2 are SGHAT and FQNNGV. CDR3 sequence reads: CASSFGTLDRLSGYNEQFF. In DNA, the CDR3 is TGTGCCAGCAGCTTCGGAACTCTAGACCGCCTGAGTGGCTACAATGAGCAGTTCTTC.

V usage is TRBV7-3 and J usage is TRBJ2-2, with TRBD2 matching over 11 bases. V lost 5 bases, J lost 5 bases, and 7 bases stayed unmatched. CDR1 is SGHTA, CDR2 FQGTGA, per germline. CDR3 length: 16 residues. CDR3 sequence (DNA): TGTGCCAGCAGCCCCCTAGCGGGGGGAAGGACCGGGGAGCTGTTTTTT. It encodes CASSPLAGGRTGELFF.

The chain joins TRBV7-2 to TRBJ2-3, with 7 positions matching TRBD2. Trimming removed 5 bases from V and 1 base from J; junction bases left unmatched: 0. Germline CDR1 reads SGHTA; CDR2 reads FQGNSA. CDR3 length: 13 amino acids. The CDR3 nucleotides are TGTGCCAGCAGCGCGGGGGGCACAGATACGCAGTATTTT. Translating it yields CASSAGGTDTQYF.

V usage is TRBV11-3 and J usage is TRBJ2-2, with TRBD1 matching over 9 bases. In germline, CDR1 is SGHNT, CDR2 YENEEA. The CDR3 has 14 residues. After removal of 4 bases from V and 6 bases from J, the junction contained 3 bases not matched to a gene. The CDR3 here is CASSSRTGAGELFF. DNA of the CDR3: TGTGCCAGCAGCTCTAGGACAGGGGCCGGGGAGCTGTTTTTT.

The genes are TRBV6-2 or TRBV6-3 and TRBJ1-2, with D possibly TRBD1 on 6 matching bases. Germline V gene data show CDR1 as MNHEY and CDR2 as SVGEGT. V was cut by 6 bases and J by 4 bases, with 15 bases left in between. The CDR3 has 14 residues. DNA of the CDR3: TGTGCCAGCAGCCAACAGGGTTCCCTCTATGGCTACACCTTC. Translation: CASSQQGSLYGYTF.

This clone was recorded only once. The germline gene is not matched at one end of the junction; a read error may be the cause. V is TRBV7-7 and J is TRBJ2-5; TRBD1 aligns across 8 bases. Germline CDR1 SSHAT, CDR2 FNYEAQ (reference sequence). The length of the CDR3 is 16 residues. The CDR3 nucleotides read TGTGCTAGCAGCTTAGTTGGACAGGGTGCGGGAGAGACCCAGTACTTC. It codes for CASSLVGQGAGETQYF. The variable domain in full, completed from reference TRBV7-7 and TRBJ2-5, reads GAGVSQSPRYKVTKRGQDVTLRCDPISSHATLYWYQQALGQGPEFLTYFNYEAQPDKSGLPSDRFSAERPEGSISTLTIQRTEQRDSAMYRCASSLVGQGAGETQYFGPGTRLLVL.